The 24 T cell receptor beta chains reported below all come from one sample, sequenced in a study of blood T cell repertoires in COVID-19. Here immunoSEQ multiplex PCR was the method, and the copy in TCRdb shows in-frame clones only, minus some. The table has 120,000 or so clones, approximately 87% seen once; the top ten hold less than 8%. Source material: peripheral blood. These receptors all come from a man aged 50 or older with acute or convalescent COVID-19.

This clone was observed a single time. The chain recombines TRBV19 with TRBJ2-2; 9 bases line up with TRBD1. The V and J ends lost 7 bases and 5 bases, in that order; junction bases with no gene match: 11. The CDR3 consists of 16 residues. Germline V gene sequence: CDR1 LNHDA, CDR2 SQIVND (reference sequence). CDR3 protein: CASMGRGTGRTGELFF. The CDR3 DNA reads as TGTGCCAGTATGGGGAGAGGGACAGGGCGGACCGGGGAGCTGTTTTTT.

This chain uses TRBV7-6 with TRBJ2-5; the match to TRBD2 covers 10 bases. The CDR3 extends over 13 amino acids. Germline-derived CDR1 and CDR2 are SGHVS and FNYEAQ. With 4 bases clipped from V and 4 bases from J, the junction kept 0 bases outside the gene matches. This CDR3 reads CASSSSGRETQYF. CDR3 in DNA: TGTGCCAGCAGCTCTAGCGGGAGAGAGACCCAGTACTTC.

V and J are TRBV6-5 and TRBJ1-1; weak D call: TRBD1 (5 bases). The V gene lost 10 bases and the J gene lost 11 bases, with 23 bases spanning the gap. This CDR3 is 13 amino acids long. Germline lookup yields CDR1 MNHEY and CDR2 SVGAGI. The CDR3 sequence: CATLLVQASGAFF. The CDR3, as DNA: TGTGCCACCCTGTTAGTACAGGCCTCGGGCGCTTTCTTT.

This clone showed up just once. A read error may account for a junction end that differs from germline. The chain couples TRBV4-1 to TRBJ1-1; 7 nucleotides agree with TRBD1. From germline, CDR1 is MGHRA and CDR2 YSYEKL. This CDR3 region has 14 residues. This CDR3 is CASSQGQVNTEAFF. CDR3 bases: TGCGCCAGCAGTCAAGGACAGGTTAACACTGAAGCTTTCTTT.

The chain carries TRBV5-4 and TRBJ2-5; 10 bases are shared with TRBD1. Unmatched junction bases numbered 5, after V lost 4 bases and J lost 5 bases. CDR1 is SGHNT and CDR2 is YYREEE in the germline V gene (reference sequence). CDR3 length: 14 amino acids. CDR3 coding DNA: TGTGCCAGCAGCCCTGGACAGGGGGATGAGACCCAGTACTTC. It yields the protein CASSPGQGDETQYF. The whole variable domain, filled in from reference TRBV5-4 and TRBJ2-5, reads ETGVTQSPTHLIKTRGQQVTLRCSSQSGHNTVSWYQQALGQGPQFIFQYYREEENGRGNFPPRFSGLQFPNYSSELNVNALELDDSALYLCASSPGQGDETQYFGPGTRLLVL.

This rearrangement joins TRBV7-2 to TRBJ1-5; D is uncertain. V was trimmed by 1 base and J by 4 bases, leaving 5 bases between them. The CDR3 is 13 residues long. The germline CDR1 and CDR2 sequences are SGHTA and FQGNSA. CDR3 bases: TGTGCCAGCAGCTTAGTCCAGAATCAGCCCCAGCATTTT. Translation: CASSLVQNQPQHF.

The V call is TRBV2, the J call TRBJ2-5, with a possible D match to TRBD1 (6 bases). V lost 6 bases to trimming and J lost 5 bases, with 10 bases between them. Germline lookup yields CDR1 SNHLY and CDR2 FYNNEI. There are 12 residues in the CDR3. CDR3 nucleotide sequence: TGTGCCAGCAGAAGGGGGTCGGAGACCCAGTACTTC. Protein product: CASRRGSETQYF.

The J gene is TRBJ1-5, the V gene TRBV12-5; 7 nucleotides align to TRBD1. V was pared by 6 bases and J by 2 bases, with 4 bases of the junction left unmatched. In germline, CDR1 is LGHNT, CDR2 FRNRAP. The CDR3 extends over 14 amino acids. The CDR3 loop is CASGQGGGNQPQHF. For the CDR3, the DNA is TGTGCTAGTGGCCAGGGGGGAGGCAATCAGCCCCAGCATTTT.

The chain combines TRBV10-3 with TRBJ2-5, with D hard to call. V was pared by 4 bases and J by 2 bases, with 17 bases between. Germline V gives CDR1 ENHRY, CDR2 SYGVKD. The length of the CDR3 is 16 residues. CDR3 nucleotides: TGTGCCATCAGTGTTTTTATGAACAGTGATCAAGAGACCCAGTACTTC. Translated, it gives CAISVFMNSDQETQYF.

The chain has TRBV24-1 and TRBJ2-5, with 13 bases matching TRBD2. Looked up from germline, CDR1 is KGHDR and CDR2 is SFDVKD. With 2 bases clipped from V and 5 bases from J, the junction kept 13 bases outside the gene matches. This CDR3 is built from 19 residues. The CDR3 region is CATSDSYGLAGVYEETQYF. The CDR3 DNA reads TGTGCCACCAGTGATTCTTATGGACTAGCGGGAGTTTATGAGGAGACCCAGTACTTC.

The genes are TRBV29-1 and TRBJ2-2, with 13 bases matching TRBD2. The CDR3 is 15 amino acids. Unmatched junction bases numbered 6, after V lost 6 bases and J lost 5 bases. The germline CDR1 and CDR2 sequences are SQVTM and ANQGSEA. The CDR3 spells CSVRTSGSRTGELFF. The CDR3 DNA sequence: TGCAGCGTACGGACTAGCGGGAGTAGGACCGGGGAGCTGTTTTTT.

This rearrangement joins TRBV7-9 to TRBJ2-7, with 8 positions matching TRBD1. The CDR3 loop spans 12 amino acids. With V trimmed by 8 bases and J by 7 bases, 7 bases remained unmatched. Germline CDR1 reads SEHNR; CDR2 reads FQNEAQ (reference sequence). The CDR3 DNA is TGTGCCAGCGCGACAGGGGTCAGGGAGCAGTACTTC. Translated, it gives CASATGVREQYF. Full variable domain (missing parts from reference TRBV7-9 and TRBJ2-7): DTGVSQNPRHKITKRGQNVTFRCDPISEHNRLYWYRQTLGQGPEFLTYFQNEAQLEKSRLLSDRFSAERPKGSFSTLEIQRTEQGDSAMYLCASATGVREQYFGPGTRLTVT.

This chain links TRBV7-6 with TRBJ2-7; tentative D call: TRBD1 (6 bases). Germline-derived CDR1 and CDR2 are SGHVS and FNYEAQ. Trimming took off 6 bases at V and 7 bases at J, with 16 bases between the two ends. The CDR3 contains 13 residues. Written as DNA, the CDR3 is TGTGCCAGCAGTAGAGTCAGGGACATTGAGCAGTACTTC. Translated: CASSRVRDIEQYF.

The rearrangement uses TRBV27 and TRBJ1-5; tentative D call: TRBD1 (6 bases). Germline CDR1 reads MNHEY; CDR2 reads SMNVEV (reference sequence). This CDR3 spans 14 amino acids. Between the trimmed V and J ends, which lost 0 bases and 9 bases, there was a span of 12 bases. The CDR3 DNA sequence: TGTGCCAGCAGTTTATCACAGGGCCAGGGGCCCCAGCATTTT. This gives the protein CASSLSQGQGPQHF.

The V gene is TRBV6-2 or TRBV6-3, the J gene TRBJ1-3; D gene ambiguous. Germline values: CDR1 MNHEY, CDR2 SVGEGT. V was clipped by 5 bases and J by 0 bases, with 8 bases between them. This CDR3 spans 14 amino acids. DNA for the CDR3: TGTGCCAGCAGTCCGGTCCCCTCTGGAAACACCATATATTTT. It specifies CASSPVPSGNTIYF.

This clone was observed a single time. This sequence joins TRBV12-3 or TRBV12-4 and TRBJ1-6, with 7 bases lining up with TRBD1. V dropped 8 bases and J dropped 4; count of bases not matched to a gene: 2. The CDR3 totals 13 residues. The CDR3 DNA sequence: TGTGCCAGCGGGGGACAGTATAATTCACCCCTCCACTTT. Translation gives CASGGQYNSPLHF.

This chain connects TRBV18 to TRBJ2-1; 8 bases align to TRBD2. J gave up 5 bases and V 3 bases, and 6 bases lay outside the gene matches. The CDR3 is 15 amino acids. In germline, CDR1 is KGHSH, CDR2 LQKENI. CDR3 DNA: TGTGCCAGCTCACCTCTTACTAGCGGCCACAATGAGCAGTTCTTC. It encodes CASSPLTSGHNEQFF. The complete variable domain, with remaining parts taken from reference TRBV18 and TRBJ2-1, reads NAGVMQNPRHLVRRRGQEARLRCSPMKGHSHVYWYRQLPEEGLKFMVYLQKENIIDESGMPKERFSAEFPKEGPSILRIQQVVRGDSAAYFCASSPLTSGHNEQFFGPGTRLTVL.

The chain uses TRBV13 and TRBJ1-1; no clear D gene. This CDR3 region has 14 residues. Trimming pared 3 bases from V and 3 bases from J, leaving 11 bases between. Germline V lookup: CDR1 PRHDT, CDR2 FYEKMQ (reference sequence). CDR3: CASSFGGSDTEAFF. CDR3 DNA sequence: TGTGCCAGCAGCTTCGGCGGGAGTGACACTGAAGCTTTCTTT. Full variable domain (remainder filled in from reference TRBV13 and TRBJ1-1): AAGVIQSPRHLIKEKRETATLKCYPIPRHDTVYWYQQGPGQDPQFLISFYEKMQSDKGSIPDRFSAQQFSDYHSELNMSSLELGDSALYFCASSFGGSDTEAFFGQGTRLTVV.

The rearrangement joins TRBV6-5 to TRBJ1-3, with TRBD1 matching over 8 bases. Trimming at V came to 6 bases and at J to 4 bases, leaving 5 bases not matched to a gene. The CDR3 totals 14 residues. Germline V gives CDR1 MNHEY, CDR2 SVGAGI. The CDR3: CASRTGVAGNTIYF. The CDR3 region has the DNA TGTGCCAGCAGGACAGGGGTCGCGGGAAACACCATATATTTT.

For this clone: Other nucleotide sequences in the sample specify the same CDR3. V is TRBV11-3 and J is TRBJ2-3; no reliable D call. Germline loops: CDR1 SGHNT, CDR2 YENEEA. CDR3 length: 14 residues. Trimming shortened V by 2 bases and J by 0 bases, and 6 bases separated the two germline ends. CDR3 loop: CASSLSRSTDTQYF. The CDR3 DNA sequence: TGTGCCAGCAGCTTATCGCGGAGCACAGATACGCAGTATTTT.

This clone has more than one count but fewer than ten. This chain links TRBV20-1 with TRBJ2-7; D may be TRBD1 (6 bases). This CDR3 contains 15 residues. V was pared by 3 bases and J by 8 bases, with 23 bases between. From germline, CDR1 is DFQATT and CDR2 SNEGSKA (reference sequence). CDR3 protein: CSASLAGDYDIKQYF. For the CDR3, the DNA is TGCAGTGCTAGTCTGGCAGGGGATTACGATATAAAGCAGTACTTC.

The chain uses TRBV6-6 and TRBJ1-2; TRBD1 matches 7 bases. The germline CDR1 and CDR2 sequences are MNHNY and SVGAGI (reference sequence). After removal of 6 bases from V and 2 bases from J, the junction contained 15 bases not matched to a gene. This CDR3 is built from 17 residues. The CDR3 loop reads CASSRTGAGVGNYGYTF. CDR3 nucleotides: TGTGCCAGCAGCCGAACAGGGGCAGGGGTCGGGAACTATGGCTACACCTTC.

The chain couples TRBV7-6 to TRBJ2-3, with TRBD2 matching 14 bases. This CDR3 comprises 16 residues. Germline values: CDR1 SGHVS, CDR2 FNYEAQ. Trimming at V came to 5 bases and at J to 9 bases, leaving 10 bases not matched to a gene. CDR3 loop: CASSTRTSGGKGTQYF. The CDR3 DNA reads as TGTGCCAGCAGCACACGGACTAGCGGGGGGAAGGGGACGCAGTATTTT. Together with reference TRBV7-6 and TRBJ2-3, the CDR3 gives the full variable domain: GAGVSQSPRYKVTKRGQDVALRCDPISGHVSLYWYRQALGQGPEFLTYFNYEAQQDKSGLPNDRFSAERPEGSISTLTIQRTEQRDSAMYRCASSTRTSGGKGTQYFGPGTRLTVL.

In this sample, this clone turned up a few times. Additional DNA sequences in this sample encode the identical CDR3. V usage is TRBV5-6 and J usage is TRBJ2-1, with D hard to call. Per the germline V gene, CDR1 is SGHDT and CDR2 is YYEEEE. V lost 0 bases and J 8 bases, leaving 3 bases between the germline ends. The CDR3 has 11 residues. The CDR3 sequence: CASSLAYEQFF. Written as DNA, the CDR3 is TGTGCCAGCAGCTTGGCTTATGAGCAGTTCTTC. Using reference TRBV5-6 and TRBJ2-1 for the parts outside the CDR3, the full variable domain is DAGVTQSPTHLIKTRGQQVTLRCSPKSGHDTVSWYQQALGQGPQFIFQYYEEEERQRGNFPDRFSGHQFPNYSSELNVNALLLGDSALYLCASSLAYEQFFGPGTRLTVL.